The 16 T cell receptor beta chains below were found in one sample sequenced in a study of Graves' ophthalmopathy and Graves' hyperthyroidism. Amplification from RNA transcripts yielded the TCR beta CDR3 regions. RT-PCR in the first round used HTBI primers; a second-round multiplex PCR followed. TCRdb passed the multiplex PCR reads through MiXCR, listing each CDR3 protein once. The sample lists about 590,000 distinct CDR3 sequences; under 45% were seen once. The sequenced material came from peripheral blood or thyroid tissue (not recorded which). The origin of the receptors is an adult man with Graves' hyperthyroidism.

There are a few counts of this clonotype. The V call is TRBV12-3 or TRBV12-4, the J call TRBJ2-5; D unresolved. Trimming removed 3 bases at V and 4 bases at J, with 12 bases between. The CDR3 contains 14 residues. The CDR3 spells CASSFSSTGETQYF. CDR3 bases: TGTGCCAGCAGTTTTAGTAGCACCGGAGAGACCCAGTACTTC.

This clonotype was counted ten times or more. The V and J genes are TRBV6-1 and TRBJ1-1, with D possibly TRBD1 on 6 matching bases. Germline V CDR1 and CDR2: MNHNS, SASEGT. The CDR3 contains 13 residues. The ends were cut back, 6 bases at V and 0 bases at J, with 8 bases in the middle. CDR3 coding DNA: TGTGCCAGCAGAAGACAGGTGAACACTGAAGCTTTCTTT. It specifies CASRRQVNTEAFF.

This clonotype has a count of ten or more. V gene TRBV19 combines with J gene TRBJ1-4, with TRBD1 as a possible D gene (5 bases). CDR1 and CDR2 from the germline V gene are LNHDA and SQIVND (reference sequence). Trimming shortened V by 5 bases and J by 7 bases, and 11 bases separated the two germline ends. The CDR3 has 13 residues. The CDR3 region has the DNA TGTGCCAGTAGTGGGACGGTTCCTGAAAAACTGTTTTTT. Its protein is CASSGTVPEKLFF.

This clonotype was seen a few times. This could be a read error, since a much larger clone is one nucleotide away. This rearrangement joins TRBV2 to TRBJ1-1; TRBD1 matches 7 bases. Germline CDR1 is SNHLY and CDR2 is FYNNEI. The CDR3 has 12 residues. CDR3 coding DNA: TGTGCCAGCGGGGGGACAGTCACTGGAGCTTTCTTT. Translated, it gives CASGGTVTGAFF.

This clonotype was recorded once. The V call is TRBV29-1, the J call TRBJ1-1, with TRBD1 matching 9 bases. The V gene's germline CDR1 is SQVTM and CDR2 ANQGSEA. CDR3 length: 13 amino acids. CDR3 in amino acids: CSLAGQGNTEAFF. The CDR3 nucleotides are TGCAGTTTAGCGGGACAGGGGAACACTGAAGCTTTCTTT.

This clonotype was counted many times. The rearrangement joins TRBV29-1 to TRBJ2-7; D call uncertain. Germline V gene lookup returns CDR1 SQVTM and CDR2 ANQGSEA. The CDR3 is 12 residues long. V lost 3 bases, J lost 5 bases, and 11 bases lay in between. CDR3 in amino acids: CSVEFFENEQYF. Written as DNA, the CDR3 is TGCAGCGTTGAGTTTTTCGAAAACGAGCAGTACTTC.

The chain has TRBV7-9 and TRBJ2-2, with 7 positions matching TRBD2. V gave up 5 bases and J gave up 0 bases; unmatched junction bases: 6. The CDR3 has 16 residues. Germline CDR1 reads SEHNR; CDR2 reads FQNEAQ (reference sequence). This chain's CDR3 is CASSLQRDSNTGELFF. The CDR3 nucleotides are TGTGCCAGCAGCCTTCAGCGGGACTCGAACACCGGGGAGCTGTTTTTT. Filled out from reference TRBV7-9 and TRBJ2-2, the complete variable domain reads DTGVSQNPRHKITKRGQNVTFRCDPISEHNRLYWYRQTLGQGPEFLTYFQNEAQLEKSRLLSDRFSAERPKGSFSTLEIQRTEQGDSAMYLCASSLQRDSNTGELFFGEGSRLTVL.

At least ten counts were recorded for this clonotype. The chain combines TRBV6-5 with TRBJ1-2; possible D gene TRBD1, 5 bases. Germline assignment: CDR1 MNHEY and CDR2 SVGAGI. The V end was cut by 6 bases, the J end by 6 bases, with 14 bases between. CDR3 length: 13 amino acids. For the CDR3, the DNA is TGTGCCAGCAGCCAGCCCCAGGGTGATGGCTACACCTTC. Protein sequence: CASSQPQGDGYTF.

This clonotype was recorded many times. The rearrangement uses TRBV28 and TRBJ1-2; D remains ambiguous. Between the trimmed V and J ends, which lost 7 bases and 0 bases, there was a span of 15 bases. This CDR3 comprises 15 residues. Germline CDR1 and CDR2: MDHEN and SYDVKM. This CDR3 is CASTPAGKPNYGYTF. CDR3 DNA: TGTGCCAGCACCCCAGCTGGGAAGCCTAACTATGGCTACACCTTC.

This clonotype was seen only once. Given a much more abundant clone one base away, this may be a read error. The rearrangement uses TRBV24-1 and TRBJ1-6; the D gene is possibly TRBD1 (5 bases). Looked up from germline, CDR1 is KGHDR and CDR2 is SFDVKD. This CDR3 comprises 16 residues. Trimming shortened V by 2 bases and J by 5 bases, and 12 bases separated the two germline ends. The CDR3 coding sequence is TGTGCCACCAGTGATTCGCGCCGGGGGAATAATTCACCCCTCCACTTT. Protein: CATSDSRRGNNSPLHF.

This clonotype was observed at least ten times. This sequence joins TRBV7-9 and TRBJ2-2, with D uncertain. The CDR3 has 15 residues. Looked up from germline, CDR1 is SEHNR and CDR2 is FQNEAQ (reference sequence). The ends were cut back, 1 base at V and 2 bases at J, with 8 bases in the middle. The chain's CDR3 is CASSLDGPNTGELFF. The CDR3, as DNA: TGTGCCAGCAGCTTAGACGGCCCAAACACCGGGGAGCTGTTTTTT. Looking up the rest from reference TRBV7-9 and TRBJ2-2 gives the full variable domain: DTGVSQNPRHKITKRGQNVTFRCDPISEHNRLYWYRQTLGQGPEFLTYFQNEAQLEKSRLLSDRFSAERPKGSFSTLEIQRTEQGDSAMYLCASSLDGPNTGELFFGEGSRLTVL.

As for this clonotype: A much larger clone lies a single base off, so this may be a read error. The chain links TRBV12-3 or TRBV12-4 to TRBJ2-5; D unresolved. This CDR3 has 12 residues. Here the CDR3 reads CASGLGKEAQYF. CDR3 bases: TGTGCCAGCGGCCTAGGAAAAGAGGCCCAGTACTTC.

This clonotype turned up a few times. At one end, the junction sequence differs from germline, possibly due to a read error. The chain has TRBV10-3 and TRBJ1-4; 8 bases align to TRBD1. CDR1 ENHRY and CDR2 SYGVKD come from the germline V gene. The CDR3 covers 14 residues. The CDR3 sequence is CASSLRTGTEKLFF. The CDR3 DNA reads TGTGCCAGCAGTCTACGGACAGGGACTGAAAAACTGTTTTTT.

There are many counts of this clonotype. The chain combines TRBV6-1 with TRBJ2-5; TRBD1 matches 7 bases. The CDR3 contains 16 residues. Trimming cost V 4 bases and J 1 base; bases outside gene matches: 9. Germline CDR1 is MNHNS and CDR2 is SASEGT. CDR3 amino acids: CASSVGWTGVQETQYF. CDR3 DNA sequence: TGTGCCAGCAGTGTAGGGTGGACAGGAGTCCAAGAGACCCAGTACTTC.

This clonotype was picked up a small number of times. V is TRBV30 and J is TRBJ1-1; 8 bases line up with TRBD1. Losses at the gene ends were 3 bases for V and 13 bases for J; bases not matched to a gene: 4. Germline V lookup: CDR1 GTSNPN, CDR2 SVGIG (reference sequence). The CDR3 spans 10 residues. The CDR3 region is CAWSRGRIFF. The CDR3 nucleotides are TGTGCCTGGAGCAGGGGGCGAATTTTCTTT.

The J gene is TRBJ2-7, the V gene TRBV7-8, with 7 bases matching TRBD2. The CDR3 consists of 14 residues. The germline gives CDR1 SGHVS, CDR2 FQNEAQ. V trimming: 5 bases; J trimming: 7 bases; junction bases outside the gene matches: 11. CDR3 residues: CASSRTGGYNEQYF. Here the CDR3 DNA reads TGTGCCAGCAGCCGGACGGGAGGATACAATGAGCAGTACTTC.